This paragraph reports one T cell receptor (beta chain). These data are taken from a study of blood T cell repertoires in COVID-19. Some clones are missing from TCRdb's copy, which holds only in-frame ones; the method was immunoSEQ multiplex PCR. In the table there are over 75,000 clones, approximately 87% of which are singletons. V gave up 3 bases and J gave up 6 bases, with 15 bases separating them. The CDR3 length is 15 residues. The germline V gene has CDR1 WSHSY and CDR2 SAAADI. The specimen was peripheral blood. V and J are TRBV10-2 and TRBJ1-3, with D unresolved. The receptor comes from a human donor in a cohort sampled during active COVID-19. CDR3 residues: CASSDGRGEANTIYF. The CDR3 DNA reads as TGCGCCAGCAGTGATGGGCGCGGGGAGGCAAACACCATATATTTT.